One sample yielded the 10 T cell receptor beta chains listed below, sequenced in a study of blood T cell repertoires in COVID-19. Profiled with immunoSEQ multiplex PCR; TCRdb holds only in-frame clones, not every one. The table records about 29,000 clones, around 89% of them present only once. The sequenced material came from peripheral blood. These receptors were obtained from a human donor in a cohort sampled during active COVID-19.

V usage is TRBV5-1 and J usage is TRBJ2-3, with 9 bases identical to TRBD2. The CDR3 totals 14 residues. The junction had 4 bases not matched to a gene; V was cut back by 5 bases and J by 3 bases. Germline V gene data show CDR1 as SGHRS and CDR2 as YFSETQ. The CDR3 sequence is CASSYSGGTDTQYF. The CDR3 nucleotides are TGCGCCAGCAGTTATAGCGGGGGAACAGATACGCAGTATTTT.

This clone was detected only once. This rearrangement joins TRBV7-8 to TRBJ2-5; 9 nucleotides match TRBD2. Germline-derived CDR1 and CDR2 are SGHVS and FQNEAQ. The CDR3 has 16 amino acids. J gave up 5 bases and V 0 bases, and 7 bases lay outside the gene matches. The CDR3 protein is CASSLARAGGRETQYF. The CDR3 DNA reads TGTGCCAGCAGCTTAGCGCGAGCGGGGGGCCGGGAGACCCAGTACTTC.

The sample holds one count of this clone. The chain combines TRBV28 with TRBJ1-1; 10 bases align to TRBD1. Germline trimming cut 2 bases from V and 4 bases from J; bases unmatched to any gene: 4. Per the germline V gene, CDR1 is MDHEN and CDR2 is SYDVKM. There are 15 residues in the CDR3. In DNA form, the CDR3 reads TGTGCCAGCAGTTTACCCGGACAGGGGGGCACTGAAGCTTTCTTT. Residues: CASSLPGQGGTEAFF.

The chain couples TRBV2 to TRBJ1-2; TRBD1 might be the D (5 bases). The CDR3 sequence is 13 residues long. Germline V gives CDR1 SNHLY, CDR2 FYNNEI. V lost 3 bases and J 7 bases, leaving 12 bases between the germline ends. As DNA, the CDR3 is TGTGCCAGCAGTGACGACAGCGACTCTGGCTACACCTTC. Its translation: CASSDDSDSGYTF.

This clone was counted a few times. The chain employs TRBV7-9 and TRBJ1-4, with D perhaps matching TRBD1 (5 bases). Per the germline V gene, CDR1 is SEHNR and CDR2 is FQNEAQ (reference sequence). The CDR3 has 14 residues. V dropped 5 bases and J dropped 6 bases, with 13 bases sitting between them. This CDR3 is CASSRGQGDEKLFF. In nucleotides, the CDR3 is TGTGCCAGCAGCCGAGGACAAGGTGATGAAAAACTGTTTTTT.

This clone turned up a few times. The chain employs TRBV2 and TRBJ1-6, with TRBD1 identical over 7 bases. V dropped 5 bases and J dropped 4; count of bases not matched to a gene: 8. The V gene's germline CDR1 is SNHLY and CDR2 FYNNEI. This CDR3 spans 16 amino acids. CDR3 sequence: CASSYIQGVYNSPLHF. CDR3 in DNA: TGTGCCAGCAGTTATATCCAGGGGGTTTATAATTCACCCCTCCACTTT.

The chain is built from TRBV6-5 and TRBJ1-5, with D perhaps matching TRBD1 (6 bases). CDR3 length: 15 residues. Trimming shortened V by 6 bases and J by 1 base, and 13 bases separated the two germline ends. The germline gives CDR1 MNHEY, CDR2 SVGAGI. The CDR3 region is CASSRGRGSNQPQHF. The CDR3 DNA is TGTGCCAGCAGCCGCGGTAGGGGGAGCAATCAGCCCCAGCATTTT.

This clone has more than one count but fewer than ten. The chain is built from TRBV4-2 and TRBJ2-7; 8 bases fit TRBD1. V lost 0 bases to trimming and J lost 3 bases; unmatched junction nucleotides: 7. This CDR3 region has 16 residues. Germline V CDR1 and CDR2: LGHNA, YNFKEQ. The chain's CDR3 is CASSQDRPGTGYEQYF. The CDR3 DNA reads TGTGCCAGCAGCCAAGATCGTCCCGGGACAGGCTACGAGCAGTACTTC.

This clone was observed once. V and J are TRBV24-1 and TRBJ1-2; no clear D. Germline loops: CDR1 KGHDR, CDR2 SFDVKD. The CDR3 has 12 amino acids. Trimming took 3 bases from V and 7 from J, leaving 8 bases between them. CDR3 region: CATSDLSVGYTF. The CDR3 DNA is TGTGCCACCAGTGATCTCTCGGTTGGCTACACCTTC.

This clone was seen once. The V gene is TRBV5-4, the J gene TRBJ2-7; 9 nucleotides line up with TRBD1. The J segment lost 4 bases and the V segment lost 1 base, leaving 3 bases of the junction unmatched. The CDR3 consists of 14 residues. Germline V gives CDR1 SGHNT, CDR2 YYREEE (reference sequence). The CDR3 loop is CASSLTGGAYEQYF. The DNA for the CDR3 is TGTGCCAGCAGCTTGACAGGGGGCGCGTACGAGCAGTACTTC.